The clone carrying this TCR beta chain occurred a few times. The data stem from a study of Graves' ophthalmopathy and Graves' hyperthyroidism. The CDR3 loop spans 14 amino acids. Unmatched junction bases numbered 6, after V lost 6 bases and J lost 1 base. CDR1 and CDR2 (germline): SNHLY, FYNNEI. RNA transcripts were the source from which TCR beta CDR3 regions were amplified. First-round RT-PCR relied on HTBI primers, and a second-round multiplex PCR came next. TCRdb itself ran the multiplex PCR reads through MiXCR, one entry per CDR3 protein. This table has over a million distinct CDR3 sequences, 35% to 40% appearing once.

The chain employs TRBV2 and TRBJ2-7; TRBD1 aligns across 7 bases. The TCR sequence derives from an adult man with Graves' hyperthyroidism. Sample: peripheral blood or thyroid tissue (not recorded which). In DNA, the CDR3 is TGTGCCAGCAGGGGGGACAGTCAGTCCTACGAGCAGTACTTC. This encodes CASRGDSQSYEQYF.